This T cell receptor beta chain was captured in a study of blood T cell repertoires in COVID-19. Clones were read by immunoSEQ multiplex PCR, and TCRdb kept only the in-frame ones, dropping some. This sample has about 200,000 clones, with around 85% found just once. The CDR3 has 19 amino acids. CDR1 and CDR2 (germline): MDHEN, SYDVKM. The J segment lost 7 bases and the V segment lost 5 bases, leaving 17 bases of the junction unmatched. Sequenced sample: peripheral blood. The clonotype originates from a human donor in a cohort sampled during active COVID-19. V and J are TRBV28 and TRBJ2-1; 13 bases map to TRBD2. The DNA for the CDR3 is TGTGCCAGCAGTCTACAAGAAAACTCGGGACTAGCGGGGAAGAATGAGCAGTTCTTC. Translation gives CASSLQENSGLAGKNEQFF.